This TCR beta chain was obtained from a study of CD8+ T cells in alopecia areata. Study-level information: Tofacitinib administration persisted for 6 to 18 months, succeeded by 6 months off drug.

Investigators isolated RNA and reverse transcribed it into cDNA to act as the sequencing template. Profiling relied on immunoSEQ multiplex PCR, and the TCRdb table lists in-frame clones only, not all of them. Of 110,000 to 150,000 clones in the sample, about 51% were seen once. Note on this clone: The antigen remains undetermined.

Overall study findings and caveats: Lesional tissue from the scalp (especially in alopecia totalis/universalis) showed higher clonality than normal scalp.

The germline V gene has CDR1 SGHRS and CDR2 YFSETQ. With 4 bases removed from V and 0 bases from J, the gap between germline ends came to 11 bases. The length of the CDR3 is 15 residues. Researchers gathered lesional scalp punch biopsies and peripheral blood from patients with alopecia areata. Isolation of CD4+ and CD8+ T cells from PBMCs was achieved by sorting. The sample was CD4+ T cells sorted from blood, taken at week 0. V and J are TRBV5-1 and TRBJ2-1, with a tentative D call TRBD2 (6 bases). The source is a human donor with alopecia areata. The CDR3 protein is CASSVEGFSYNEQFF. As DNA, the CDR3 is TGCGCCAGCAGCGTGGAGGGGTTCTCCTACAATGAGCAGTTCTTC. The entire variable domain, with the rest obtained from reference TRBV5-1 and TRBJ2-1, is as follows: KAGVTQTPRYLIKTRGQQVTLSCSPISGHRSVSWYQQTPGQGLQFLFEYFSETQRNKGNFPGRFSGRQFSNSRSEMNVSTLELGDSALYLCASSVEGFSYNEQFFGPGTRLTVL.